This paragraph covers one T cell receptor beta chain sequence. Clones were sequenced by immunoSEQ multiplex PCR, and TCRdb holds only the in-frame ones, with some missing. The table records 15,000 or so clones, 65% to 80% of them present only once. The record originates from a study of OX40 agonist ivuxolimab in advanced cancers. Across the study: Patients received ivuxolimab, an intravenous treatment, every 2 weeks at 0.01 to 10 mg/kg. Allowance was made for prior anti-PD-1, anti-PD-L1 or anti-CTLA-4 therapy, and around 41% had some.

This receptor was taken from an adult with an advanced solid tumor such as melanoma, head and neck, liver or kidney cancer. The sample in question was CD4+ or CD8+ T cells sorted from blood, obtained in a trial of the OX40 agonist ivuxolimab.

CDR3 sequence reads: CASSDRLRVRGGNTIYF. CDR3 nucleotides: TGTGCCAGCAGTGACCGCTTGAGGGTCAGAGGTGGAAACACCATATATTTT. The V call is TRBV6-1, the J call TRBJ1-3, with D unresolved. This CDR3 is built from 17 residues. V was pared by 3 bases and J by 3 bases, with 18 bases between. From germline, CDR1 is MNHNS and CDR2 SASEGT.